Below, 31 T cell receptor beta chains from the same sample are listed, as sequenced in a study of shared clonotypes between healthy human individuals. Some clones are missing from TCRdb's copy, which holds only in-frame ones; the method was immunoSEQ multiplex PCR. The sample contains 2,100,000 or so clones, around 95% of which appear only once. Input material: naive CD4+ T cells sorted from blood. Subset noted: CD45RA+ positively selected. All receptors derive from a man aged 18 to 29 in good health.

The V and J genes are TRBV18 and TRBJ1-2, with D maybe TRBD1 (5 bases). Germline V lookup: CDR1 KGHSH, CDR2 LQKENI. This CDR3 contains 14 residues. V was clipped by 5 bases and J by 8 bases, with 18 bases between them. CDR3 sequence (DNA): TGTGCCAGCTCAGCCCTTCCAGGGACGGGAGGCTACACCTTC. This gives the protein CASSALPGTGGYTF.

This chain connects TRBV12-5 to TRBJ1-2; TRBD1 might be the D (5 bases). Trimming cost V 5 bases and J 7 bases, with 20 bases left between them. Germline-derived CDR1 and CDR2 are LGHNT and FRNRAP. This CDR3 contains 15 residues. CDR3 DNA sequence: TGTGCTAGTGGTCCCCCGACAGAGGACTTGCGTGGCTACACCTTC. It specifies CASGPPTEDLRGYTF.

Points on this clone: The sample has other DNA sequences that encode this CDR3 too. The CDR3 loop is CASSPPGAYEQYF. The CDR3, as DNA: TGTGCCAGCTCACCCCCGGGAGCTTACGAGCAGTACTTC. This chain links TRBV18 with TRBJ2-7, with D tentatively TRBD2 (6 bases). This CDR3 is 13 amino acids long. Germline V gene data show CDR1 as KGHSH and CDR2 as LQKENI. The V gene lost 3 bases and the J gene lost 4 bases, with 10 bases spanning the gap. The whole variable domain, filled in from reference TRBV18 and TRBJ2-7, reads NAGVMQNPRHLVRRRGQEARLRCSPMKGHSHVYWYRQLPEEGLKFMVYLQKENIIDESGMPKERFSAEFPKEGPSILRIQQVVRGDSAAYFCASSPPGAYEQYFGPGTRLTVT.

The chain combines TRBV2 with TRBJ2-1, with D possibly called TRBD1 or TRBD2 (5 bases each). V lost 6 bases and J lost 0, with 12 bases in between. Germline assignment: CDR1 SNHLY and CDR2 FYNNEI. The CDR3 runs 15 residues. The CDR3 loop is CASSGDLRSYNEQFF. The CDR3 nucleotides are TGTGCCAGCAGCGGGGACCTTCGCTCCTACAATGAGCAGTTCTTC.

CDR3 region: CASSYTTNEKLFF. CDR3 bases: TGTGCCAGCAGTTACACCACGAATGAAAAACTGTTTTTT. V is TRBV2 and J is TRBJ1-4; unclear D gene. The germline gives CDR1 SNHLY, CDR2 FYNNEI. The CDR3 loop spans 13 amino acids. Trimming stripped 5 bases from V and 5 bases from J, with 9 bases between.

V is TRBV6-1 and J is TRBJ1-1, with D perhaps TRBD1 (5 bases). V was pared by 6 bases and J by 4 bases, with 15 bases between. This CDR3 has 14 residues. Germline-derived CDR1 and CDR2 are MNHNS and SASEGT. The CDR3: CASRREDKGTEAFF. The DNA for the CDR3 is TGTGCCAGCAGGAGGGAGGACAAAGGCACTGAAGCTTTCTTT.

The chain couples TRBV10-3 to TRBJ2-7, with 8 bases fitting TRBD2. Germline V gene data show CDR1 as ENHRY and CDR2 as SYGVKD. The V gene end was trimmed by 0 bases and the J gene end by 5 bases; junction bases not matched to a gene: 6. The CDR3 sequence is 15 residues long. The CDR3 nucleotides read TGTGCCATCAGTGAGTCAAGCGGGAGAATCGACGAGCAGTACTTC. It yields the protein CAISESSGRIDEQYF.

The chain has TRBV5-1 and TRBJ2-6; TRBD1 aligns across 8 bases. This CDR3 has 16 amino acids. The J segment lost 4 bases and the V segment lost 2 bases, leaving 5 bases of the junction unmatched. Germline values: CDR1 SGHRS, CDR2 YFSETQ. The CDR3 DNA sequence: TGCGCCAGCAGCTTTGACAGGGGTGGCGGGGCCAACGTCCTGACTTTC. It codes for CASSFDRGGGANVLTF.

The chain combines TRBV9 with TRBJ2-1; perhaps TRBD2 as D (5 bases). This CDR3 comprises 13 residues. Per germline, CDR1 SGDLS and CDR2 YYNGEE. Trimming pared 2 bases from V and 13 bases from J, leaving 16 bases between. The CDR3: CASSVEVRFEQFF. Written as DNA, the CDR3 is TGTGCCAGCAGCGTGGAGGTTCGGTTCGAACAGTTCTTC.

The rearrangement uses TRBV13 and TRBJ1-5; D is ambiguous. V lost 0 bases and J lost 4, with 1 base in between. CDR1 and CDR2 from the germline V gene are PRHDT and FYEKMQ (reference sequence). The CDR3 is 12 amino acids. The CDR3 nucleotides are TGTGCCAGCAGCTTAGGGAATCAGCCCCAGCATTTT. Encoded protein: CASSLGNQPQHF.

The chain recombines TRBV6-1 with TRBJ1-5, with a possible D match to TRBD1 (5 bases). This CDR3 is built from 13 residues. CDR1 is MNHNS and CDR2 is SASEGT in the germline V gene. Trimming took off 8 bases at V and 2 bases at J, with 10 bases between the two ends. CDR3 sequence (DNA): TGTGCCAGCTACTTCAGGGGCAATCAGCCCCAGCATTTT. It codes for CASYFRGNQPQHF.

The V gene is TRBV18, the J gene TRBJ2-7, with TRBD1 matching 9 bases. This CDR3 comprises 16 residues. V dropped 3 bases and J dropped 5; count of bases not matched to a gene: 11. CDR1 is KGHSH, CDR2 LQKENI, per germline. CDR3 region: CASSPRGTGQGDEQYF. DNA for the CDR3: TGTGCCAGCTCACCCAGGGGTACGGGACAGGGCGACGAGCAGTACTTC.

This clone showed up just once. The chain is built from TRBV10-3 and TRBJ2-7; D remains ambiguous. This CDR3 is built from 14 residues. The V gene's germline CDR1 is ENHRY and CDR2 SYGVKD. The ends were cut back, 6 bases at V and 2 bases at J, with 14 bases in the middle. The CDR3 region is CAIRPSMLAYEQYF. DNA for the CDR3: TGTGCCATCAGGCCATCAATGCTAGCCTACGAGCAGTACTTC.

The V and J genes are TRBV10-3 and TRBJ2-1; D not resolved. Germline assignment: CDR1 ENHRY and CDR2 SYGVKD. The length of the CDR3 is 12 residues. V gave up 3 bases and J gave up 10 bases, with 10 bases separating them. CDR3 sequence (DNA): TGTGCCATCAGTGAATTGGGGTACGAGCAGTTCTTC. It codes for CAISELGYEQFF.

The chain couples TRBV2 to TRBJ1-3; possibly TRBD1 for D (6 bases). Germline CDR1 is SNHLY and CDR2 is FYNNEI. This CDR3 comprises 14 residues. V was pared by 6 bases and J by 2 bases, with 11 bases between. As DNA, the CDR3 is TGTGCCAGCAGGCCCACAGGGACTGGAAACACCATATATTTT. Its protein product is CASRPTGTGNTIYF.

Written as DNA, the CDR3 is TGTGCCAGCAGAGGACAGGGATTTTATGGCTACACCTTC. This encodes CASRGQGFYGYTF. V is TRBV27 and J is TRBJ1-2; TRBD1 aligns across 8 bases. V was clipped by 6 bases and J by 5 bases; unmatched bases: 5. The germline V gene has CDR1 MNHEY and CDR2 SMNVEV (reference sequence). The CDR3 extends over 13 amino acids.

This chain joins TRBV4-1 and TRBJ2-5; TRBD2 matches 8 bases. This CDR3 has 16 amino acids. V shed 0 bases, J shed 5 bases, and the junction held 8 bases outside the gene matches. CDR1 is MGHRA, CDR2 YSYEKL, per germline. This CDR3 reads CASSQDLAGMRETQYF. The CDR3 DNA reads TGCGCCAGCAGCCAAGATTTAGCGGGGATGCGCGAGACCCAGTACTTC.

This chain joins TRBV9 and TRBJ2-2; TRBD2 matches 8 bases. This CDR3 region has 16 residues. The V gene's germline CDR1 is SGDLS and CDR2 YYNGEE. The V and J ends lost 1 base and 3 bases, in that order; junction bases with no gene match: 5. The CDR3: CASSVLPTSDTGELFF. As DNA, the CDR3 is TGTGCCAGCAGCGTACTTCCGACTAGCGACACCGGGGAGCTGTTTTTT.

V gene TRBV7-2 combines with J gene TRBJ2-7; TRBD1 might be the D (6 bases). With 2 bases removed from V and 0 bases from J, the gap between germline ends came to 11 bases. Germline lookup yields CDR1 SGHTA and CDR2 FQGNSA. The CDR3 runs 15 residues. Written as DNA, the CDR3 is TGTGCCAGCAGCTTAATAGGGGGAACCTCCTACGAGCAGTACTTC. Amino acid sequence: CASSLIGGTSYEQYF.

With regard to this clone: Other DNA sequences in this sample translate to the same CDR3. The chain carries TRBV30 and TRBJ2-3, with unresolved D. V was trimmed by 3 bases and J by 3 bases, leaving 4 bases between them. Germline V lookup: CDR1 GTSNPN, CDR2 SVGIG (reference sequence). This CDR3 is 11 amino acids long. CDR3 sequence reads: CAWSGTDTQYF. CDR3 nucleotides: TGTGCCTGGAGCGGAACAGATACGCAGTATTTT.

J is TRBJ1-1 and V is TRBV30; possible D gene TRBD1, 5 bases. CDR1 and CDR2 from the germline V gene are GTSNPN and SVGIG (reference sequence). This CDR3 has 13 amino acids. Trimming removed 4 bases from V and 1 base from J, with 10 bases in between. The CDR3: CAWKQETNTEAFF. The DNA of the CDR3 is TGTGCCTGGAAACAGGAGACGAACACTGAAGCTTTCTTT. The full variable domain, with the rest looked up from reference TRBV30 and TRBJ1-1, is SQTIHQWPATLVQPVGSPLSLECTVEGTSNPNLYWYRQAAGRGLQLLFYSVGIGQISSEVPQNLSASRPQDRQFILSSKKLLLSDSGFYLCAWKQETNTEAFFGQGTRLTVV.

The V and J genes are TRBV6-4 and TRBJ2-7; no clear D. There are 12 residues in the CDR3. Germline CDR1 reads MRHNA; CDR2 reads SNTAGT. CDR3 protein: CASSDLRGPTPV. In DNA, the CDR3 is TGTGCCAGCAGTGATCTGAGAGGTCCCACCCCCGTC.

The CDR3 region has the DNA TGTGCCAGCAGCCTTGACAGGGGGATCTATCAGCCCCAGCATTTT. As protein: CASSLDRGIYQPQHF. This sequence joins TRBV2 and TRBJ1-5; 9 positions agree with TRBD1. The V segment lost 6 bases and the J segment 5 bases; nucleotides outside the gene matches: 8. This CDR3 contains 15 residues. CDR1 and CDR2 (germline): SNHLY, FYNNEI.

CDR3 bases: TGTGCCAGCAGCCACGGAATGGATGGAAACACCATATATTTT. Translation gives CASSHGMDGNTIYF. The genes are TRBV11-2 and TRBJ1-3, with D hard to call. Trimming stripped 5 bases from V and 3 bases from J, with 11 bases between. Germline V CDR1 and CDR2: SGHAT, FQNNGV. The CDR3 totals 14 residues.

The chain links TRBV11-2 to TRBJ2-7; 7 nucleotides agree with TRBD1. Looked up from germline, CDR1 is SGHAT and CDR2 is FQNNGV. CDR3 length: 15 residues. Unmatched junction bases numbered 5, after V lost 3 bases and J lost 0 bases. The CDR3 region has the DNA TGTGCCAGCAGCTTTGGACAGGCAATCTCCTACGAGCAGTACTTC. This codes for CASSFGQAISYEQYF.

The chain recombines TRBV18 with TRBJ2-5; TRBD2 agrees at 11 bases. The V and J ends lost 1 base and 10 bases, in that order; junction bases with no gene match: 14. Germline CDR1 and CDR2: KGHSH and LQKENI. This CDR3 is built from 17 residues. The DNA of the CDR3 is TGTGCCAGCTCACCACTCGAGGTACTAGCGGGAGCGGCGGACCAGTACTTC. Translated: CASSPLEVLAGAADQYF. The entire variable domain, with the rest obtained from reference TRBV18 and TRBJ2-5, is as follows: NAGVMQNPRHLVRRRGQEARLRCSPMKGHSHVYWYRQLPEEGLKFMVYLQKENIIDESGMPKERFSAEFPKEGPSILRIQQVVRGDSAAYFCASSPLEVLAGAADQYFGPGTRLLVL.

This clone has just one count. The chain recombines TRBV7-3 with TRBJ2-7; 7 nucleotides line up with TRBD1. The V and J ends lost 5 bases and 3 bases, in that order; junction bases with no gene match: 10. Per germline, CDR1 SGHTA and CDR2 FQGTGA. The CDR3 length is 15 residues. The CDR3 bases are TGTGCCAGCAGCGCCGACAGGGCCGGTTACTACGAGCAGTACTTC. Translating it yields CASSADRAGYYEQYF. Variable domain in full (rest from reference TRBV7-3 and TRBJ2-7): GAGVSQTPSNKVTEKGKYVELRCDPISGHTALYWYRQSLGQGPEFLIYFQGTGAADDSGLPNDRFFAVRPEGSVSTLKIQRTERGDSAVYLCASSADRAGYYEQYFGPGTRLTVT.

J is TRBJ2-7 and V is TRBV7-9; tentative D call: TRBD2 (6 bases). Germline V lookup: CDR1 SEHNR, CDR2 FQNEAQ (reference sequence). Trimming left V 3 bases short and J 3 bases short, with 12 bases between. The CDR3 extends over 14 amino acids. The CDR3 region has the DNA TGTGCCAGCAGCTTCGGGGGTAGTCGCTACGAGCAGTACTTC. Protein: CASSFGGSRYEQYF.

As to this clone: This CDR3 is also generated by other DNA sequences in the sample. V usage is TRBV5-1 and J usage is TRBJ1-3; possibly TRBD1 for D (6 bases). Germline assignment: CDR1 SGHRS and CDR2 YFSETQ. The CDR3 loop spans 13 amino acids. V shed 4 bases and J shed 2 bases, with 7 bases lying between them. This chain's CDR3 is CASSRDTGNTIYF. As DNA, the CDR3 is TGCGCCAGCAGCAGGGACACTGGAAACACCATATATTTT.

The genes are TRBV28 and TRBJ1-6; D gene ambiguous. This CDR3 has 15 amino acids. Trimming cost V 5 bases and J 8 bases, with 16 bases left between them. From germline, CDR1 is MDHEN and CDR2 SYDVKM. CDR3 amino acids: CASSKMGRTDSPLHF. CDR3 in DNA: TGTGCCAGCAGTAAAATGGGCCGCACCGATTCACCCCTCCACTTT.

The chain is built from TRBV2 and TRBJ2-3, with D perhaps TRBD2 (6 bases). The CDR3 length is 15 residues. Per germline, CDR1 SNHLY and CDR2 FYNNEI. V lost 6 bases to trimming and J lost 8 bases, with 21 bases between them. The CDR3: CASSPAGTPPGTQYF. Here the CDR3 DNA reads TGTGCCAGCAGCCCAGCCGGGACTCCCCCCGGTACGCAGTATTTT. Full variable domain (remainder filled in from reference TRBV2 and TRBJ2-3): EPEVTQTPSHQVTQMGQEVILRCVPISNHLYFYWYRQILGQKVEFLVSFYNNEISEKSEIFDDQFSVERPDGSNFTLKIRSTKLEDSAMYFCASSPAGTPPGTQYFGPGTRLTVL.